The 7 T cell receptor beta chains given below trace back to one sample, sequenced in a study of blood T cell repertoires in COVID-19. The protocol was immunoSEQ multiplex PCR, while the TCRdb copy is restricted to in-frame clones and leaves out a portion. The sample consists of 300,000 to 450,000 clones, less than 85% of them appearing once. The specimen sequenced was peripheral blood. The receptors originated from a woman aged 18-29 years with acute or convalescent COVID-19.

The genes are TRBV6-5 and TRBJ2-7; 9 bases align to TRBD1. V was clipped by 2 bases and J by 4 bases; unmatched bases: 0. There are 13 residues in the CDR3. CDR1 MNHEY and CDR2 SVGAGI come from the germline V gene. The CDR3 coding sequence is TGTGCCAGCAGTTACGACAGGGGGTACGAGCAGTACTTC. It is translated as CASSYDRGYEQYF.

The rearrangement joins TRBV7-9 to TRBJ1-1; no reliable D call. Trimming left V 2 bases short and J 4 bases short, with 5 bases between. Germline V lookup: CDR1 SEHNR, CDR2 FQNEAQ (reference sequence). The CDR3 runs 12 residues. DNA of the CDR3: TGTGCCAGCAGCTTAATTCTCACTGAAGCTTTCTTT. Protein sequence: CASSLILTEAFF.

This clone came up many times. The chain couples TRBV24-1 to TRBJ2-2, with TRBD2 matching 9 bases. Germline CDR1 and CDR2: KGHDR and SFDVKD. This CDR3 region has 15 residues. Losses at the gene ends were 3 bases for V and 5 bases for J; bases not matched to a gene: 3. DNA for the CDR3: TGTGCCACCAGTGATCATAGCGGGAGAACCGGGGAGCTGTTTTTT. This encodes CATSDHSGRTGELFF.

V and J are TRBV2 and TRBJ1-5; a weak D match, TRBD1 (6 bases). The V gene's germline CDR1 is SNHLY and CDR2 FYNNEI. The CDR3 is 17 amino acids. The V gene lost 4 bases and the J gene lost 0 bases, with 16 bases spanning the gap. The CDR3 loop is CASSVGGELYSNQPQHF. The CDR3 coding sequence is TGTGCCAGCAGTGTAGGGGGGGAACTATATAGCAATCAGCCCCAGCATTTT.

CDR3 nucleotide sequence: TGTGCCAGCAGCCAAGACGTCCGGGACACGATCTCCTACGAGCAGTACTTC. It encodes CASSQDVRDTISYEQYF. The gene calls are TRBV14 and TRBJ2-7; TRBD1 might be the D (6 bases). Germline V CDR1 and CDR2: SGHDN, FVKESK. The CDR3 consists of 17 residues. V lost 0 bases to trimming and J lost 0 bases, with 15 bases between them.

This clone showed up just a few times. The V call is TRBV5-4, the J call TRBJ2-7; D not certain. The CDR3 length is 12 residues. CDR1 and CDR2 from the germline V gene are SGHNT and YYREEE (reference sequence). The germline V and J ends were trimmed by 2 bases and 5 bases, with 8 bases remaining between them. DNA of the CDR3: TGTGCCAGCAGCTTTACTTCCCACGAGCAGTACTTC. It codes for CASSFTSHEQYF.

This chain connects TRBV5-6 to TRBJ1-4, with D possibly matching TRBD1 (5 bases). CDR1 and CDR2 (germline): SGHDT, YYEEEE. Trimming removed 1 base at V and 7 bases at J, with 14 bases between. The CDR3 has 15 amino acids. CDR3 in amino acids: CASSLLLGVPEKLFF. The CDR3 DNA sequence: TGTGCCAGCAGCTTGTTGTTAGGGGTCCCTGAAAAACTGTTTTTT.